Listed here are 25 T cell receptor beta chains from one sample, sequenced in a study of shared clonotypes between healthy human individuals. Clones were read by immunoSEQ multiplex PCR, and TCRdb kept only the in-frame ones, dropping some. This table has about 2,200,000 clones, just over 90% appearing once. CD8 cells classed as naive were CD45RO-negative and positively selected for CCR7, excluding terminally differentiated effector memory CD45RA+ cells. Sequencing used naive CD8+ T cells from PBMCs. These receptors all come from a man aged 18 to 30 in good health. Some clones in this sample may be carry-over from other donors' samples.

This chain connects TRBV2 to TRBJ1-1; TRBD1 agrees at 9 bases. With 7 bases clipped from V and 5 bases from J, the junction kept 14 bases outside the gene matches. This CDR3 has 16 amino acids. The germline V gene encodes CDR1 SNHLY and CDR2 FYNNEI. CDR3 loop: CASKAGTGIKRTEAFF. The CDR3 coding sequence is TGTGCCAGCAAAGCGGGGACAGGGATTAAAAGAACTGAAGCTTTCTTT.

The V gene is TRBV13, the J gene TRBJ2-7; 7 nucleotides line up with TRBD1. This CDR3 comprises 16 residues. In germline, CDR1 is PRHDT, CDR2 FYEKMQ (reference sequence). The trim removed 3 bases at V and 1 base at J, leaving 9 bases unmatched. The CDR3 is CASSFSGTDSSYEQYF. The CDR3 DNA follows: TGTGCCAGCAGCTTCTCCGGGACAGACTCGTCCTACGAGCAGTACTTC.

V gene TRBV30 combines with J gene TRBJ2-7; 9 positions agree with TRBD1. Germline V lookup: CDR1 GTSNPN, CDR2 SVGIG (reference sequence). CDR3 length equals 15 residues. CDR3 amino acids: CAFHGQGLSPYEQYF. The CDR3 DNA is TGTGCGTTCCACGGACAGGGGCTTTCTCCCTACGAGCAGTACTTC.

This chain links TRBV7-8 with TRBJ2-4, with 11 bases identical to TRBD2. J lost 8 bases, V lost 5 bases, and 17 bases had no gene match. The germline V gene encodes CDR1 SGHVS and CDR2 FQNEAQ. The CDR3 extends over 18 amino acids. CDR3 DNA sequence: TGTGCCAGCAGCCATGGACTAGCGGGCCCCCCCGCGTTGGACATTCAGTACTTC. Encoded protein: CASSHGLAGPPALDIQYF.

The rearrangement uses TRBV2 and TRBJ2-5; 15 positions agree with TRBD2. V lost 5 bases and J lost 3; bases outside the gene matches: 7. Germline CDR1 SNHLY, CDR2 FYNNEI. There are 17 residues in the CDR3. The CDR3 nucleotides read TGTGCCAGCAGTTCCAAGGGACTAGCGGGAGGTGAAGAGACCCAGTACTTC. It codes for CASSSKGLAGGEETQYF. Full variable domain (remainder filled in from reference TRBV2 and TRBJ2-5): EPEVTQTPSHQVTQMGQEVILRCVPISNHLYFYWYRQILGQKVEFLVSFYNNEISEKSEIFDDQFSVERPDGSNFTLKIRSTKLEDSAMYFCASSSKGLAGGEETQYFGPGTRLLVL.

The chain employs TRBV27 and TRBJ2-1; the D gene is possibly TRBD2 (5 bases). V lost 8 bases and J lost 9, with 14 bases in between. The germline V gene encodes CDR1 MNHEY and CDR2 SMNVEV (reference sequence). The CDR3 extends over 12 amino acids. Here the CDR3 reads CASALSSFEQFF. In nucleotides, the CDR3 is TGTGCCAGCGCTCTCTCTAGCTTTGAGCAGTTCTTC.

This chain joins TRBV28 and TRBJ1-1; 9 bases match TRBD1. Trimming removed 6 bases from V and 0 bases from J; junction bases left unmatched: 14. This CDR3 region has 18 residues. Germline CDR1 and CDR2: MDHEN and SYDVKM. The CDR3 loop is CASRYHRDRDILNTEAFF. As DNA, the CDR3 is TGTGCCAGCAGATACCACCGGGACAGGGATATTTTGAACACTGAAGCTTTCTTT.

In regard to this clone: The same CDR3 can be traced to other DNA sequences in this sample. The chain is built from TRBV27 and TRBJ2-7, with TRBD1 matching over 8 bases. CDR1 is MNHEY, CDR2 SMNVEV, per germline (reference sequence). After removal of 5 bases from V and 6 bases from J, the junction contained 9 bases not matched to a gene. The CDR3 spans 14 residues. The CDR3 sequence is CASSPRQGSGEQYF. CDR3 nucleotides: TGTGCCAGCAGTCCTCGACAGGGGTCGGGCGAGCAGTACTTC.

The chain links TRBV7-9 to TRBJ2-2; D call uncertain. Germline V gene sequence: CDR1 SEHNR, CDR2 FQNEAQ (reference sequence). This CDR3 is built from 13 residues. V was cut by 11 bases and J by 5 bases, with 15 bases left in between. The CDR3 DNA is TGTGCCGTCAACCTTATCGGTACCGGGGAGCTGTTTTTT. The encoded protein is CAVNLIGTGELFF.

V and J are TRBV15 and TRBJ1-4; 7 positions agree with TRBD1. The V gene's germline CDR1 is LNHNV and CDR2 YYDKDF (reference sequence). V was pared by 3 bases and J by 5 bases, with 6 bases of the junction left unmatched. The CDR3 is 15 residues long. CDR3 sequence reads: CATSSRQGRNEKLFF. The DNA of the CDR3 is TGTGCCACCAGCAGTAGACAGGGAAGGAATGAAAAACTGTTTTTT.

The chain carries TRBV13 and TRBJ2-7, with 8 nucleotides matching TRBD2. The V gene's germline CDR1 is PRHDT and CDR2 FYEKMQ (reference sequence). V was pared by 4 bases and J by 5 bases, with 10 bases of the junction left unmatched. The length of the CDR3 is 15 residues. CDR3: CASSSGLVKFHEQYF. In DNA form, the CDR3 reads TGTGCCAGCAGCTCGGGACTAGTCAAATTCCACGAGCAGTACTTC.

The chain couples TRBV7-9 to TRBJ2-7; 11 bases align to TRBD2. The CDR3 covers 17 residues. V lost 5 bases and J lost 5; bases outside the gene matches: 14. Germline CDR1 SEHNR, CDR2 FQNEAQ (reference sequence). The CDR3 sequence is CASSLEVLAGGPHEQYF. CDR3 bases: TGTGCCAGCAGCCTAGAGGTCCTAGCGGGAGGTCCCCACGAGCAGTACTTC.

The J gene is TRBJ2-1, the V gene TRBV29-1; D remains ambiguous. The CDR3 spans 14 residues. Germline-derived CDR1 and CDR2 are SQVTM and ANQGSEA. V lost 4 bases and J lost 0, with 10 bases in between. As DNA, the CDR3 is TGCAGCGTTGTTGAGTATGGCTCCTACAATGAGCAGTTCTTC. This encodes CSVVEYGSYNEQFF.

The chain combines TRBV5-4 with TRBJ1-2; D perhaps matches TRBD1 (5 bases). CDR3 length equals 13 residues. The V end lost 0 bases, the J end lost 3 bases, and 6 bases lay between the germline ends. The V gene's germline CDR1 is SGHNT and CDR2 YYREEE (reference sequence). CDR3 sequence: CASSLGGYYGYTF. In DNA, the CDR3 is TGTGCCAGCAGCTTGGGGGGGTACTATGGCTACACCTTC.

The chain combines TRBV19 with TRBJ1-1; unclear D gene. Germline V gives CDR1 LNHDA, CDR2 SQIVND (reference sequence). Trimming removed 5 bases at V and 7 bases at J, with 8 bases between. This CDR3 is built from 11 residues. CDR3 in DNA: TGTGCCAGTAGTTTATCTTATGAAGCTTTCTTT. It yields the protein CASSLSYEAFF.

In nucleotides, the CDR3 is TGTGCCAGTAGTATACGGACAGGGGATCAAGAGACCCAGTACTTC. Translation gives CASSIRTGDQETQYF. The chain has TRBV19 and TRBJ2-5, with 9 nucleotides matching TRBD1. Losses at the gene ends were 2 bases for V and 2 bases for J; bases not matched to a gene: 3. CDR3 size: 15 residues. Germline V CDR1 and CDR2: LNHDA, SQIVND (reference sequence).

The chain has TRBV5-4 and TRBJ2-5; D not resolved. Between the trimmed V and J ends, which lost 4 bases and 4 bases, there was a span of 11 bases. The germline gives CDR1 SGHNT, CDR2 YYREEE (reference sequence). This CDR3 spans 13 amino acids. The CDR3 DNA reads as TGTGCCAGCAGCACGATCAAAACAGAGACCCAGTACTTC. Translation: CASSTIKTETQYF. Looking up the rest from reference TRBV5-4 and TRBJ2-5 gives the full variable domain: ETGVTQSPTHLIKTRGQQVTLRCSSQSGHNTVSWYQQALGQGPQFIFQYYREEENGRGNFPPRFSGLQFPNYSSELNVNALELDDSALYLCASSTIKTETQYFGPGTRLLVL.

J is TRBJ1-2 and V is TRBV28; D not resolved. There are 14 residues in the CDR3. Per germline, CDR1 MDHEN and CDR2 SYDVKM. Trimming shortened V by 2 bases and J by 0 bases, and 7 bases separated the two germline ends. The CDR3 nucleotides are TGTGCCAGCAGTTTAGCCGTTACTAACTATGGCTACACCTTC. It yields the protein CASSLAVTNYGYTF.

This sequence joins TRBV7-4 and TRBJ2-5, with 8 bases matching TRBD1. Per the germline V gene, CDR1 is SGHVT and CDR2 is SQSDAQ. The ends lost 5 bases at V and 2 bases at J; junction bases unmatched: 7. CDR3 length equals 15 residues. CDR3 region: CASSPGTGQQETQYF. CDR3 coding DNA: TGTGCCAGCAGCCCCGGGACAGGCCAACAAGAGACCCAGTACTTC.

This sequence joins TRBV27 and TRBJ2-3; 12 nucleotides match TRBD2. Germline loops: CDR1 MNHEY, CDR2 SMNVEV (reference sequence). V lost 2 bases to trimming and J lost 4 bases; unmatched junction nucleotides: 10. The CDR3 sequence is 18 residues long. The CDR3 nucleotides read TGTGCCAGCAGTTTACCCCGGACTAGCGGGGAGATTTCAGATACGCAGTATTTT. Translating gives CASSLPRTSGEISDTQYF.

This chain uses TRBV10-3 with TRBJ1-5; unclear D gene. CDR1 is ENHRY, CDR2 SYGVKD, per germline. V was trimmed by 7 bases and J by 5 bases, leaving 12 bases between them. The CDR3 is 13 residues long. As DNA, the CDR3 is TGTGCCATCAAAAGCCTGGGAGATCAGCCCCAGCATTTT. It encodes CAIKSLGDQPQHF.

V gene TRBV6-5 combines with J gene TRBJ2-1, with 13 nucleotides matching TRBD2. From germline, CDR1 is MNHEY and CDR2 SVGAGI. The CDR3 covers 15 residues. The V and J ends lost 3 bases and 15 bases, in that order; junction bases with no gene match: 11. The DNA of the CDR3 is TGTGCCAGCAGTTATGGACTAGCGGGAGAGGGGGCCGCGTTCTTC. This codes for CASSYGLAGEGAAFF.

The chain is built from TRBV5-6 and TRBJ2-7; 9 nucleotides align to TRBD2. Germline lookup yields CDR1 SGHDT and CDR2 YYEEEE. V lost 4 bases and J lost 3; bases outside the gene matches: 8. The CDR3 covers 15 residues. CDR3 region: CASSQISGRFYEQYF. Written as DNA, the CDR3 is TGTGCCAGCAGCCAAATTAGCGGGAGATTCTACGAGCAGTACTTC.

The chain recombines TRBV9 with TRBJ2-7, with 9 bases matching TRBD2. Per the germline V gene, CDR1 is SGDLS and CDR2 is YYNGEE. With V trimmed by 3 bases and J by 7 bases, 14 bases remained unmatched. The CDR3 length is 16 residues. CDR3 sequence reads: CASSAEDIAGVVEQYF. Here the CDR3 DNA reads TGTGCCAGCAGCGCCGAAGATATAGCGGGAGTTGTTGAGCAGTACTTC.

Written as DNA, the CDR3 is TGTGCCAGCAGTTATGGGAGGGGGCCCCAGCCCCAGCATTTT. Amino acid sequence: CASSYGRGPQPQHF. The V call is TRBV6-6, the J call TRBJ1-5; 7 bases align to TRBD1. Trimming cost V 3 bases and J 7 bases; bases outside gene matches: 6. Germline CDR1 reads MNHNY; CDR2 reads SVGAGI (reference sequence). This CDR3 spans 14 amino acids.